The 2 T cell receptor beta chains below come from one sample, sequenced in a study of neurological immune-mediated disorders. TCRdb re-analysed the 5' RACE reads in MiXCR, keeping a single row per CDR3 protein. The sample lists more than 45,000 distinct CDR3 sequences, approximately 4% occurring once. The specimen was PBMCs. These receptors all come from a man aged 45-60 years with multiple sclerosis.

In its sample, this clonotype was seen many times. In DNA form, the CDR3 reads TGTGCCAGCAGTTCAGTGAACACTGAAGCTTTCTTT. It translates to CASSSVNTEAFF. This rearrangement joins TRBV27 to TRBJ1-1; D is uncertain. This CDR3 is built from 12 residues. CDR1 is MNHEY and CDR2 is SMNVEV in the germline V gene (reference sequence). Trimming removed 4 bases at V and 0 bases at J, with 3 bases between.

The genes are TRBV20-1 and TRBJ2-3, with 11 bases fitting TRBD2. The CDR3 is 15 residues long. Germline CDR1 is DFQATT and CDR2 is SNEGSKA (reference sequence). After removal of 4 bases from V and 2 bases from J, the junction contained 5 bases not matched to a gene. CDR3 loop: CSANLAGGITDTQYF. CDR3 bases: TGCAGTGCTAACCTAGCGGGGGGCATCACAGATACGCAGTATTTT.